The 9 T cell receptor beta chains below come from one sample, sequenced in a study of type 1 regulatory T cells. These TCRs' antigens remain unknown. In TCRdb, the reads were re-called with MiXCR into one record per CDR3 protein. The data contain fewer than 70,000 distinct CDR3 sequences, nearly 65% of them singletons. The material sequenced was cultured T cells, either the whole culture or a sorted T cell fraction (not recorded which). Stated subset: Tr1-enriched cell product generated in vitro against host alloantigens. The receptors were gathered from a human donor in good health.

This clonotype was counted between two and nine times. The rearrangement links TRBV3-1 to TRBJ2-3; TRBD2 matches 7 bases. CDR3 length equals 15 residues. The V segment lost 1 base and the J segment 1 base; nucleotides outside the gene matches: 2. Germline loops: CDR1 LGHDT, CDR2 YNNKEL (reference sequence). CDR3 sequence: CASSQGEGRTDTQYF. CDR3 sequence (DNA): TGTGCCAGCAGCCAAGGGGAGGGCCGCACAGATACGCAGTATTTT.

This clonotype was found a few times. The rearrangement joins TRBV3-1 to TRBJ2-7; 10 bases are a match to TRBD2. Germline-derived CDR1 and CDR2 are LGHDT and YNNKEL (reference sequence). V shed 11 bases, J shed 5 bases, and the junction held 9 bases outside the gene matches. This CDR3 contains 13 residues. The CDR3 loop reads CAASSGRPHEQYF. The CDR3 DNA reads TGTGCCGCGTCTAGCGGGAGACCCCACGAGCAGTACTTC.

This chain joins TRBV10-3 and TRBJ1-2; the D gene is possibly TRBD1 (6 bases). In germline, CDR1 is ENHRY, CDR2 SYGVKD. The CDR3 is made up of 12 amino acids. V lost 4 bases, J lost 8 bases, and 11 bases lay in between. DNA of the CDR3: TGTGCCATCAGTGCCACAGGGCAAGGCTACACCTTC. It specifies CAISATGQGYTF.

This clonotype was seen once. CDR3: CASSLGARGDTQYF. CDR3 nucleotides: TGTGCCAGCAGTTTAGGTGCCCGGGGAGATACGCAGTATTTT. This sequence joins TRBV28 and TRBJ2-3; D is possibly TRBD2 (5 bases). The V gene's germline CDR1 is MDHEN and CDR2 SYDVKM. V dropped 2 bases and J dropped 5 bases, with 11 bases sitting between them. The length of the CDR3 is 14 residues.

CDR3 loop: CASSPGGAGLYEQYF. DNA for the CDR3: TGTGCCAGCAGCCCCGGAGGAGCAGGGCTCTACGAGCAGTACTTC. The chain has TRBV7-2 and TRBJ2-7; possibly TRBD1 or TRBD2 for D (5 bases each). The CDR3 is 15 amino acids. Germline assignment: CDR1 SGHTA and CDR2 FQGNSA. V shed 5 bases and J shed 3 bases, with 17 bases lying between them.

The chain joins TRBV5-1 to TRBJ2-5, with 7 nucleotides matching TRBD1. V gave up 4 bases and J gave up 8 bases; unmatched junction bases: 8. The CDR3 length is 13 residues. Germline V gene lookup returns CDR1 SGHRS and CDR2 YFSETQ. The CDR3 nucleotides are TGCGCCAGCAGCGCGGACAGGATAGGCACCCAGTACTTC. Amino acids: CASSADRIGTQYF.

The chain couples TRBV7-9 to TRBJ1-4; D is uncertain. Germline loops: CDR1 SEHNR, CDR2 FQNEAQ (reference sequence). The V and J ends lost 1 base and 8 bases respectively, with 14 bases between them. The CDR3 consists of 15 residues. Here the CDR3 DNA reads TGTGCCAGCAGCTTAGGGGCAGTTGGGAGAGAAAAACTGTTTTTT. This sequence encodes CASSLGAVGREKLFF.

The genes are TRBV12-3 or TRBV12-4 and TRBJ2-1; tentatively, D is TRBD2 (5 bases). The CDR3 covers 14 residues. Trimming stripped 7 bases from V and 4 bases from J, with 14 bases between. CDR3 sequence reads: CASTPTSGYNEQFF. As DNA, the CDR3 is TGTGCCAGCACTCCAACCTCGGGATACAATGAGCAGTTCTTC.

This clonotype was picked up one time. CDR3 region: CASKGTESNEQFF. The CDR3 DNA is TGTGCCAGTAAGGGGACAGAGTCCAATGAGCAGTTCTTC. The V call is TRBV19, the J call TRBJ2-1; TRBD1 aligns across 7 bases. V trimming: 7 bases; J trimming: 6 bases; junction bases outside the gene matches: 6. The CDR3 has 13 amino acids. Germline loops: CDR1 LNHDA, CDR2 SQIVND (reference sequence).